Below are 18 T cell receptor beta chains sequenced from a single sample in a study of blood T cells in healthy people across ages. A second PCR, run for about 6 to 11 cycles, used a sample-barcoded 5' primer plus a J-beta primer mix. Using its own MiXCR run on the 5' RACE reads, TCRdb lists one record per CDR3 protein. This table holds roughly 1 million distinct CDR3 sequences, roughly a quarter found once. The sample was also linked to a second study, of T cells of mothers and their children.

The sequenced sample was blood. These receptor sequences come from a girl aged 2 to 9 in good health.

This clonotype was found a few times. This is likely a read error, given that the CDR3 carries no conserved phenylalanine or tryptophan at its end. Because the CDR3's place on the DNA is in doubt, the DNA is left out and the CDR3 is given as listed by TCRdb. V gene TRBV20-1 combines with J gene TRBJ2-7; the tabulated D call, TRBD2, remains unverified against the DNA. Including both end residues, the CDR3 is 10 amino acids long. The germline CDR1 and CDR2 sequences are DFQATT and SNEGSKA (reference sequence). This chain's CDR3 is CSARAPGLAP.

In DNA form, the CDR3 reads TGTGCCAGCAGCTTAGTAGGGACGCCGGAGGAAGGCTACACCTTC. This encodes CASSLVGTPEEGYTF. The genes are TRBV7-2 and TRBJ1-2; D is perhaps TRBD1 (5 bases). The CDR3 length is 15 residues. Trimming left V 1 base short and J 8 bases short, with 17 bases between. Germline values: CDR1 SGHTA, CDR2 FQGNSA.

The rearrangement uses TRBV27 and TRBJ2-7, with TRBD1 matching 10 bases. Trimming removed 5 bases from V and 2 bases from J; junction bases left unmatched: 6. Per the germline V gene, CDR1 is MNHEY and CDR2 is SMNVEV (reference sequence). There are 15 residues in the CDR3. CDR3 nucleotides: TGTGCCAGCAGTCTTCACGGACAGGGGGCCTACGAGCAGTACTTC. It codes for CASSLHGQGAYEQYF.

The chain links TRBV5-6 to TRBJ2-1, with TRBD2 as a possible D gene (5 bases). From germline, CDR1 is SGHDT and CDR2 YYEEEE. The length of the CDR3 is 15 residues. The germline V and J ends were trimmed by 4 bases and 6 bases, with 17 bases remaining between them. CDR3 loop: CASSPIGISGNEQFF. For the CDR3, the DNA is TGTGCCAGCAGCCCGATCGGGATCTCTGGCAATGAGCAGTTCTTC.

This clonotype was detected only a few times. The genes are TRBV4-2 and TRBJ2-3; 8 bases line up with TRBD2. Losses at the gene ends were 4 bases for V and 4 bases for J; bases not matched to a gene: 10. Germline V gives CDR1 LGHNA, CDR2 YNFKEQ. The CDR3 covers 16 residues. In DNA, the CDR3 is TGTGCCAGCAGCCTTGCGCGGGGGGCGGACCCAGATACGCAGTATTTT. It yields the protein CASSLARGADPDTQYF.

This rearrangement joins TRBV20-1 to TRBJ1-4; 8 bases match TRBD1. J gave up 8 bases and V 5 bases, and 10 bases lay outside the gene matches. CDR3 length: 14 residues. Looked up from germline, CDR1 is DFQATT and CDR2 is SNEGSKA (reference sequence). This CDR3 is CSAHLGQGKEKLFF. DNA of the CDR3: TGCAGTGCTCACCTTGGACAGGGAAAGGAAAAACTGTTTTTT.

This clonotype appeared a few times. The chain uses TRBV14 and TRBJ2-5; perhaps TRBD2 as D (5 bases). V was cut by 1 base and J by 4 bases, with 10 bases left in between. This CDR3 is 14 amino acids long. CDR1 is SGHDN and CDR2 is FVKESK in the germline V gene. CDR3 sequence: CASSQARGRETQYF. CDR3 coding DNA: TGTGCCAGCAGCCAAGCCCGCGGGCGAGAGACCCAGTACTTC.

CDR3 sequence reads: CSARGQNYGYTF. Written as DNA, the CDR3 is TGCAGTGCTAGGGGACAGAACTATGGCTACACCTTC. V usage is TRBV20-1 and J usage is TRBJ1-2; TRBD1 agrees at 7 bases. V trimming: 3 bases; J trimming: 2 bases; junction bases outside the gene matches: 0. The CDR3 contains 12 residues. From germline, CDR1 is DFQATT and CDR2 SNEGSKA (reference sequence).

The rearrangement joins TRBV7-9 to TRBJ2-3; a possible D gene is TRBD2 (5 bases). This CDR3 contains 15 residues. Germline V gene lookup returns CDR1 SEHNR and CDR2 FQNEAQ (reference sequence). Trimming removed 2 bases at V and 3 bases at J, with 12 bases between. CDR3 sequence reads: CASSLWDTGTDTQYF. The CDR3, as DNA: TGTGCCAGCAGCTTATGGGATACGGGGACAGATACGCAGTATTTT. The full variable domain, with the rest looked up from reference TRBV7-9 and TRBJ2-3, is DTGVSQNPRHKITKRGQNVTFRCDPISEHNRLYWYRQTLGQGPEFLTYFQNEAQLEKSRLLSDRFSAERPKGSFSTLEIQRTEQGDSAMYLCASSLWDTGTDTQYFGPGTRLTVL.

This clonotype was seen more than once but under ten times. V usage is TRBV29-1 and J usage is TRBJ1-1; D is uncertain. The CDR3 covers 14 residues. Germline V gene lookup returns CDR1 SQVTM and CDR2 ANQGSEA. Trimming left V 4 bases short and J 1 base short, with 13 bases between. The CDR3 region is CSVAKRVPNTEAFF. The CDR3 region has the DNA TGCAGCGTTGCCAAGAGAGTCCCGAACACTGAAGCTTTCTTT.

In its sample, this clonotype was seen a few times. This rearrangement joins TRBV4-3 to TRBJ1-2, with 7 bases aligning to TRBD1. This CDR3 region has 17 residues. V shed 0 bases, J shed 3 bases, and the junction held 10 bases outside the gene matches. CDR1 is LGHNA, CDR2 YSLEER, per germline. The CDR3 DNA reads as TGCGCCAGCAGCCAAGAACAGGGGAGATTAACCGACTATGGCTACACCTTC. Protein product: CASSQEQGRLTDYGYTF.

The table lists this clonotype with a few counts. The chain links TRBV7-2 to TRBJ1-2, with no clear D. V was cut by 3 bases and J by 10 bases, with 9 bases left in between. CDR3 size: 11 residues. Germline V gives CDR1 SGHTA, CDR2 FQGNSA. CDR3 nucleotide sequence: TGTGCCAGCAGCTTTGGGCTGATCTACACCTTC. Amino acid sequence: CASSFGLIYTF.

This clonotype showed up just a few times. The chain joins TRBV6-1 to TRBJ2-1; D possibly corresponds to TRBD2 (7 bases). The germline CDR1 and CDR2 sequences are MNHNS and SASEGT. The V end lost 2 bases, the J end lost 5 bases, and 13 bases lay between the germline ends. This CDR3 contains 15 residues. The CDR3 sequence: CASSELGGGHNEQFF. Written as DNA, the CDR3 is TGTGCCAGCAGTGAATTAGGGGGGGGTCACAATGAGCAGTTCTTC.

There are a few counts of this clonotype. The chain is built from TRBV11-2 and TRBJ2-2; 8 nucleotides match TRBD2. V shed 5 bases, J shed 2 bases, and the junction held 10 bases outside the gene matches. CDR3 size: 17 residues. From germline, CDR1 is SGHAT and CDR2 FQNNGV. CDR3 amino acids: CASSRTTGLVNTGELFF. CDR3 nucleotide sequence: TGTGCCAGCAGCCGAACCACGGGACTAGTAAACACCGGGGAGCTGTTTTTT.

The chain employs TRBV2 and TRBJ1-1, with D unclear. Germline lookup yields CDR1 SNHLY and CDR2 FYNNEI. This CDR3 spans 13 amino acids. The V end lost 5 bases, the J end lost 1 base, and 8 bases lay between the germline ends. The chain's CDR3 is CASSIGKNTEAFF. The CDR3 DNA is TGTGCCAGCAGTATAGGGAAGAACACTGAAGCTTTCTTT.

This clonotype has more than one count but fewer than ten. This chain joins TRBV4-1 and TRBJ1-2; 8 bases are shared with TRBD1. This CDR3 comprises 16 residues. Germline CDR1 is MGHRA and CDR2 is YSYEKL. Trimming at V came to 1 base and at J to 3 bases, leaving 7 bases not matched to a gene. The CDR3 DNA follows: TGCGCCAGCAGCCAAGGCAGGGGGCTGCGGCACTATGGCTACACCTTC. Amino acids: CASSQGRGLRHYGYTF.

The V and J genes are TRBV10-3 and TRBJ1-4; D is ambiguous. The CDR3 has 14 residues. The germline gives CDR1 ENHRY, CDR2 SYGVKD. Deletions cut 0 bases from V and 7 bases from J, with 9 bases between. DNA for the CDR3: TGTGCCATCAGTGAGTCCGTACCAATTGAAAAACTGTTTTTT. Residues: CAISESVPIEKLFF.

This chain connects TRBV5-1 to TRBJ2-2; unclear D gene. Germline CDR1 reads SGHRS; CDR2 reads YFSETQ. The CDR3 covers 14 residues. The V and J ends lost 0 bases and 10 bases respectively, with 13 bases between them. The CDR3 here is CASSLGGQSQELFF. The CDR3 DNA reads TGCGCCAGCAGCTTGGGTGGCCAGTCGCAGGAGCTGTTTTTT.